Listed below are T cell receptor beta chains from one sample, sequenced in a study of T cell changes during pregnancy in multiple sclerosis. Sequencing was performed with immunoSEQ multiplex PCR; in TCRdb, only in-frame clones are kept and a portion is missing. Among under 45,000 clones, roughly nine tenths were seen once, and the ten largest hold around 1.2%. The source was CD4+ T cells from peripheral blood mononuclear cells, collected in the second trimester of pregnancy. Receptors were obtained from a female donor with multiple sclerosis, enrolled in a pregnancy study. Both conserved end residues are part of each CDR3. Each record gives: D gene, J gene, V gene, clone size, CDR3 DNA, CDR3 protein. The D gene is left open where the match is weak. Clone size is shown for a subset of rows, as once, few, many or a class of expanded clone.

>.|TRBJ2-7|TRBV28|.
TGTGCCAGCAGTTTCCAGGGACAAAGTGGGTACGAGCAGTACTTC
CASSFQGQSGYEQYF
>TRBD2|TRBJ2-7|TRBV5-5|.
TGTGCCAGCAGCTTGGTACTAGCGGGATACGAGCAGTACTTC
CASSLVLAGYEQYF
>.|TRBJ2-5|TRBV7-2|.
TGTGCCAGCAGCTTACAGGTTCGGGAGACCCAGTACTTC
CASSLQVRETQYF
>.|TRBJ2-2|TRBV5-1|.
TGCGCCAGCAGCTTGGGCTCGGTTAACACCGGGGAGCTGTTTTTT
CASSLGSVNTGELFF
>.|TRBJ1-5|TRBV7-9|.
TGTGCCAGCAGCCCCGAGGGGAGGGGAGTTAATCAGCCCCAGCATTTT
CASSPEGRGVNQPQHF
>.|TRBJ2-5|TRBV11-2|.
TGTGCCAGCAGCTTGTCAGGTCAAGAGACCCAGTACTTC
CASSLSGQETQYF
>.|TRBJ2-7|TRBV20-1|.
TGCAGTGCTAGCCTCCAGTACGAGCAGTACTTC
CSASLQYEQYF
>TRBD1|TRBJ1-1|TRBV27|.
TGTGCCAGCAGTTCCATAGAGAAACCCGGGACAGGGACCAAATTAGCTGAAGCTTTCTTT
CASSSIEKPGTGTKLAEAFF
>.|TRBJ1-2|TRBV7-2|.
TGTGCCAGCAGAATAGGGGGAACCTTCTATGGCTACACCTTC
CASRIGGTFYGYTF
>.|TRBJ2-2|TRBV29-1|.
TGCAGCGTTGGGGAAGGGCTAGAGGGCGGGGAGCTGTTTTTT
CSVGEGLEGGELFF
>.|TRBJ2-1|TRBV7-9|.
TGTGCCAGCTTACCACAGGGCCCCTACAATGAGCAGTTCTTC
CASLPQGPYNEQFF
>.|TRBJ2-3|TRBV4-3|.
TGCGCCAGCAGCCGCGGGGACTTCGACTTTACAGATACGCAGTATTTT
CASSRGDFDFTDTQYF
>TRBD1|TRBJ1-5|TRBV2|few
TGTGCCAGCAGCTCCAGCGGACAGGGCGCACGAAATCAGCCCCAGCATTTT
CASSSSGQGARNQPQHF
>.|TRBJ1-1|TRBV28|.
TGTGCCAGCGGCCTGAACACTGAAGCTTTCTTT
CASGLNTEAFF
>TRBD1|TRBJ1-1|TRBV15|.
TGTGCCACCAGCATAGGACAGGGGAACACTGAAGCTTTCTTT
CATSIGQGNTEAFF
>.|TRBJ1-2|TRBV5-1|.
TGCGCCAGCAGCCGAAGCCGGGGGGCTAACGACTATGGCTACACCTTC
CASSRSRGANDYGYTF
>TRBD2|TRBJ2-3|TRBV7-2|.
TGTGCCAGCAGCTTAGTCATTGGGCGGGAGATAACGCAGTATTTT
CASSLVIGREITQYF
>.|TRBJ2-7|TRBV2|.
TGTGCCAGCAGTGAAGCCTTCATCCGGGTCCTACCCCCCTACGAGCAGTACTTC
CASSEAFIRVLPPYEQYF
>.|TRBJ2-7|TRBV28|.
TGTGCCAGCAGTTTACCCTCGTCCGTCGAGCAGTACTTC
CASSLPSSVEQYF
>TRBD1|TRBJ2-7|TRBV28|.
TGTGCCAGCGGGACAGGGTTTTACGAGCAGTACTTC
CASGTGFYEQYF
>TRBD1|TRBJ2-3|TRBV7-3|.
TGTGCCAGCAGCTTGTCGAAACCGGGACAGGGGATAAGCACAGATACGCAGTATTTT
CASSLSKPGQGISTDTQYF
>.|TRBJ2-1|TRBV27|.
TGTGCCAGCAGTCTCCTCACTACTAGTCCCTCGGAGCAGTTCTTC
CASSLLTTSPSEQFF
>TRBD2|TRBJ2-3|TRBV9|.
TGTGCCAGCAGCGTAGTGGGAGGGGGACTAGTAACAGATACGCAGTATTTT
CASSVVGGGLVTDTQYF
>TRBD1|TRBJ2-7|TRBV5-6|.
TGTGCCAGCAGCTTGGGGACAGGGGTGGCCTACGAGCAGTACTTC
CASSLGTGVAYEQYF
>.|TRBJ2-3|TRBV27|.
TGTGCCAGCAGCTTCACAGTGACGACGGGGGCGCAGTATTTT
CASSFTVTTGAQYF
>TRBD2|TRBJ2-1|TRBV20-1|.
TGCAGTGCTAGAGTGGGCGGGGGGCAGTTCTTC
CSARVGGGQFF
>TRBD1|TRBJ2-7|TRBV6-5|.
TGTGCCAGCGGACAGGGAGACGAGCAGTACTTC
CASGQGDEQYF
>TRBD1|TRBJ2-6|TRBV28|.
TGTGCCAGCAGTCCTCCGGGACAGGGGGCCTCTGGGGCCAACGTCCTGACTTTC
CASSPPGQGASGANVLTF
>TRBD2|TRBJ2-3|TRBV9|.
TGTGCCAGCAGCGTAGCCCCTAGCGGGCGCACAGATACGCAGTATTTT
CASSVAPSGRTDTQYF
>.|TRBJ2-3|TRBV29-1|.
TGCAGCGTCGGACAGCCTCCAGGGGATACGCAGTATTTT
CSVGQPPGDTQYF
>.|TRBJ2-7|TRBV7-9|.
TGTGCCAGCAGTAGCGGACCCTACGAGCAGTACTTC
CASSSGPYEQYF
>TRBD2|TRBJ2-1|TRBV28|.
TGTGCCAGCACCTCGGGGGGGGAGCGGAACTCCTACAATGAGCAGTTCTTC
CASTSGGERNSYNEQFF
>.|TRBJ1-2|TRBV28|once
TGTGCCAGCAGTTTAGGCCTCGCTTATGGCTACACCTTC
CASSLGLAYGYTF
>TRBD2|TRBJ2-1|TRBV7-2|once
TGTGCCAGCAAGGAGCGGGAGGTACCATCCAATGAGCAGTTCTTC
CASKEREVPSNEQFF
>.|TRBJ1-1|TRBV28|.
TGTGCCAGCACTTCAGAAAATATGAACACTGAAGCTTTCTTT
CASTSENMNTEAFF
>.|TRBJ2-3|TRBV28|.
TGTGCCAGCAGCTATGGACTGGCCGCAGATACGCAGTATTTT
CASSYGLAADTQYF
>TRBD1|TRBJ2-5|TRBV2|.
TGTGCCAGCAGTGGGGGCCTGACAGGGCAAGAGACCCAGTACTTC
CASSGGLTGQETQYF
>TRBD2|TRBJ2-3|TRBV28|.
TGTTTGATCCGAGCGGGGAGATCTGGAGCAGATACGCAGTATTTT
CLIRAGRSGADTQYF
>.|TRBJ1-1|TRBV6-5|.
TGTGCCAGCACCCGGAGTACTCTGAACACTGAAGCTTTCTTT
CASTRSTLNTEAFF
>.|TRBJ2-7|TRBV7-3|.
TGTGCCAGCAGCTCCACCCCTGGGGCGTTCTACGAGCAGTACTTC
CASSSTPGAFYEQYF
>.|TRBJ1-1|TRBV9|.
TGTGCCAGCAGCGTAGATAAAGGGGGGGCAACTGAAGCTTTCTTT
CASSVDKGGATEAFF
>.|TRBJ1-1|TRBV6-6|once
TGTGCCAGCAACGCACAGGTTGAAGCTTTCTTT
CASNAQVEAFF
>.|TRBJ2-1|TRBV28|.
TGTGCCAGCAGTCCCAGAATTGAGCAGTTCTTC
CASSPRIEQFF
>TRBD1|TRBJ1-5|TRBV6-1|.
TGTGCCAGCAGTGCCGGGACAGGGCTCTCCTATAGCAATCAGCCCCAGCATTTT
CASSAGTGLSYSNQPQHF
>TRBD2|TRBJ2-7|TRBV28|once
TGTGCCAGCACCACGACTAGCGGGACATTCTCCTACGAGCAGTACTTC
CASTTTSGTFSYEQYF
>.|TRBJ2-1|TRBV27|.
TGTGCCAGCATTCAGACTAGAGGGAACAATGAGCAGTTCTTC
CASIQTRGNNEQFF
>.|TRBJ1-6|TRBV28|.
TGTGCCAGCAGCGTTAATTCACCCCTCCACTTT
CASSVNSPLHF
>TRBD1|TRBJ2-7|TRBV27|once
TGTGCCAGCAGTCCGGGACAGGGGATTCCCCGCTCCTACGAGCAGTACTTC
CASSPGQGIPRSYEQYF
>.|TRBJ1-1|TRBV7-9|.
TGTGCCAGCAGCCGAGACCCAGGTAACACTGAAGCTTTCTTT
CASSRDPGNTEAFF
>.|TRBJ2-2|TRBV4-1|.
TGCGCCAGCAGCCAAGAGTCGGAAGGAGTGACCGGGGAGCTGTTTTTT
CASSQESEGVTGELFF
>TRBD2|TRBJ2-7|TRBV5-4|.
TGTGCCAGCAGCTTGGACCCGGGGGGGTACGAGCAGTACTTC
CASSLDPGGYEQYF
>.|TRBJ1-1|TRBV5-4|.
TGTGCCAGCAGAGCAGCCGGGTCCACTGAAGCTTTCTTT
CASRAAGSTEAFF
>.|TRBJ1-4|TRBV18|.
TGTGCCAGCTCCGACCAGGCAGTAGAGTATGAAAAACTGTTTTTT
CASSDQAVEYEKLFF
>TRBD2|TRBJ2-5|TRBV2|.
TGTGCCAGCAGTGAAGAGAGGGCGGGAGCCCAAGAGACCCAGTACTTC
CASSEERAGAQETQYF
>.|TRBJ2-7|TRBV11-2|.
TGTGCCAGCAGGAAACCGGGACAAGACTACGAGCAGTACTTC
CASRKPGQDYEQYF
>.|TRBJ2-5|TRBV15|.
TGTGCCACCAGCAGTTGGGGGCGCGGAGAGACCCAGTACTTC
CATSSWGRGETQYF
>TRBD2|TRBJ2-2|TRBV5-1|.
TGCGCCAGCAGCGGACTAGGGAGCACCGGGGAGCTGTTTTTT
CASSGLGSTGELFF
>TRBD2|TRBJ2-1|TRBV27|.
TGTGCCAGCAGTCCATCCCAGGGACTAGCGGGATTCTATAATGAGCAGTTCTTC
CASSPSQGLAGFYNEQFF